The clone carrying this TCR beta chain was picked up a small number of times. Its antigen is as yet unknown. The data stem from a study of identical twins. Findings and limits, study-wide: Out-of-frame sharing of TCR alpha in monozygotic twins was underestimated by models. Insertions were fewer in abundant cord blood beta clonotypes, whereas memory repertoires showed none of this pattern.

In TCRdb, the 5' RACE reads were re-called with MiXCR into one record per CDR3 protein. Among 470,000 or so distinct CDR3 sequences, 20% to 25% were seen once, and the ten largest hold just under 3%. V trimming: 8 bases; J trimming: 5 bases; junction bases outside the gene matches: 5. The CDR3 is 13 amino acids. These records were also assigned to another study, of T cells expressing NK-cell markers. Per that study: Cells sorted as CD3+CD56+NKG2C+, CD3+CD56+NKG2C- and CD3+CD56-NKG2C+ T cells supplied the TCR beta repertoires. These clonotypes also led the CD3+CD56-NKG2C+ fraction in a handful of donors.

The receptor's source is a woman under 30 in good health. The genes are TRBV12-3 or TRBV12-4 and TRBJ2-2; 7 nucleotides match TRBD2. Sequences were obtained from CD4+ T cells sorted from blood. The CDR3 DNA sequence: TGTGCCAGCGTGTTGGGGGGGACCGGGGAGCTGTTTTTT. Its translation is CASVLGGTGELFF.